This T cell receptor beta chain derives from a study of post-analysis software for immune sequencing data. Across the whole study: Secondary progressive, relapsing-remitting and progressive-relapsing multiple sclerosis were among the included disease courses.

This clonotype was detected a few times. Antigen unknown. The ends lost 3 bases at V and 7 bases at J; junction bases unmatched: 14. The germline V gene encodes CDR1 GTSNPN and CDR2 SVGIG (reference sequence). This CDR3 is 15 amino acids long. Unique molecular identifiers tagged the TCR beta cDNA libraries. Using its own MiXCR run on the PCR reads, TCRdb lists one record per CDR3 protein. The repertoire holds roughly 200,000 distinct CDR3 sequences, with roughly 30% as singletons. Study-level points and caveats: Analysis by F measure revealed that same-batch samples clustered strongly together. Elevated frequency relative to controls characterized four or five TRBV segments in patients, TRBV5-6, TRBV5-1 and TRBV20-1 among them. When compared against controls, multiple sclerosis patients showed significantly lower normalized Chao1 diversity.

Sequenced: blood. The rearrangement uses TRBV30 and TRBJ2-7, with TRBD1 identical over 8 bases. This clonotype was obtained from a girl younger than 18 with multiple sclerosis. CDR3 sequence reads: CAWRLPGGPYNEQYF. For the CDR3, the DNA is TGTGCCTGGAGGTTACCAGGGGGCCCCTACAATGAGCAGTACTTC.